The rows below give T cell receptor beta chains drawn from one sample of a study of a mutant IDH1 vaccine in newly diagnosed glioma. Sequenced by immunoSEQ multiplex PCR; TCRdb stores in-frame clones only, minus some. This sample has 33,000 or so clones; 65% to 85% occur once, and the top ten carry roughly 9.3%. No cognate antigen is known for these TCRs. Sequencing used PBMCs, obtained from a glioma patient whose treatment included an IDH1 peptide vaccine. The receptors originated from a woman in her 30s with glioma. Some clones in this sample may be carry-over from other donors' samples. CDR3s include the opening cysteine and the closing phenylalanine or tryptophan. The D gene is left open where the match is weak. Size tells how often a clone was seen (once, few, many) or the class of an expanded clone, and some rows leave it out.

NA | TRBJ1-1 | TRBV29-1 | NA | CSVAENTEAFF | TGCAGCGTTGCAGAGAACACTGAAGCTTTCTTT
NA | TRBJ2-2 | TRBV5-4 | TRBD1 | CASSLGQGGGELFF | TGTGCCAGCAGCTTGGGACAGGGTGGCGGGGAGCTGTTTTTT
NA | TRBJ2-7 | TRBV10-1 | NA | CASSEPGLGDEQYF | TGCGCCAGCAGTGAGCCGGGACTCGGGGACGAGCAGTACTTC
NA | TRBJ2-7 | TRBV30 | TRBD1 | CAWSRTGGSYEQYF | TGTGCCTGGAGTCGAACAGGGGGCTCCTACGAGCAGTACTTC
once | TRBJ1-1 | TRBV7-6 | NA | CASSHKGVVDTEAFF | TGTGCCAGCAGCCACAAGGGAGTGGTGGACACTGAAGCTTTCTTT
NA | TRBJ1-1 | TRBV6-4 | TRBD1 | CASSNDRDTEAFF | TGTGCCAGCAGTAACGACAGGGACACTGAAGCTTTCTTT
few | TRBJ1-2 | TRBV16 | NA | CASSQSAAPYYGYTF | TGTGCCAGCAGCCAATCAGCAGCCCCCTACTATGGCTACACCTTC
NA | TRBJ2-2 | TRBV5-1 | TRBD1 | CASSTRTGLTGELFF | TGCGCCAGCAGCACAAGGACAGGGCTGACCGGGGAGCTGTTTTTT
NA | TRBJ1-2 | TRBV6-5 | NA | CASSRGAGGNYGYTF | TGTGCCAGCAGTAGGGGTGCAGGAGGGAACTATGGCTACACCTTC
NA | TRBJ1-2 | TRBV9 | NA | CASSVAPGTNYGYTF | TGTGCCAGCAGCGTAGCCCCAGGAACTAACTATGGCTACACCTTC
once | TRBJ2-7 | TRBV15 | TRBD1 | CATSRDPGTGSYEQYF | TGTGCCACCAGCAGAGATCCCGGGACAGGAAGCTACGAGCAGTACTTC
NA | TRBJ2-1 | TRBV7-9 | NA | CASSPSGSYNEQFF | TGTGCCAGCAGCCCCTCAGGCTCCTACAATGAGCAGTTCTTC
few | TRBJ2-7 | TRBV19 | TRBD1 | CASSPRTGGYEQYF | TGTGCCAGTAGCCCCCGGACAGGGGGGTACGAGCAGTACTTC
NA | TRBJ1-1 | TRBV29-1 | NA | CSASAGGSTEAFF | TGCAGCGCATCGGCCGGGGGGAGCACTGAAGCTTTCTTT
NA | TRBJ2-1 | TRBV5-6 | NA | CASSLYRGGLYNEQFF | TGTGCCAGCAGCTTGTACAGGGGAGGTCTCTACAATGAGCAGTTCTTC
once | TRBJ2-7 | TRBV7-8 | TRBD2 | CASSLTSGGNYEQYF | TGTGCCAGCAGCCTGACTAGCGGGGGTAATTACGAGCAGTACTTC
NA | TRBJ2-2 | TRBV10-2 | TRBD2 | CASSEPGLDLYTGELFF | TGCGCCAGCAGTGAGCCGGGACTAGACCTTTACACCGGGGAGCTGTTTTTT
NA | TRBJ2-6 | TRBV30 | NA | CAWSVGQSSGANVLTF | TGTGCCTGGAGTGTCGGGCAGAGCTCTGGGGCCAACGTCCTGACTTTC
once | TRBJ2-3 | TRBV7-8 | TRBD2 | CASSRPLAGGLTDTQYF | TGTGCCAGCAGCCGACCTCTAGCGGGGGGCCTCACAGATACGCAGTATTTT
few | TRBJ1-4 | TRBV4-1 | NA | CASSPYPGREGEKLFF | TGCGCCAGCAGCCCGTACCCGGGCAGGGAGGGTGAAAAACTGTTTTTT
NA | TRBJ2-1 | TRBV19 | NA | CASSIGAGLPEQFF | TGTGCCAGTAGTATTGGAGCTGGCCTCCCCGAGCAGTTCTTC
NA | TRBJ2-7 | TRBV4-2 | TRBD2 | CASSRGLAGGGSYEQYF | TGTGCCAGCAGCCGGGGGCTAGCGGGAGGGGGCTCCTACGAGCAGTACTTC
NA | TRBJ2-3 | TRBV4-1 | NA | CASSQGQGQGGGTDTQYF | TGCGCCAGCAGCCAAGGGCAAGGCCAGGGAGGAGGCACAGATACGCAGTATTTT
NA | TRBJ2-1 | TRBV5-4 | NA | CASSLVAGEQFF | TGTGCCAGCAGCTTGGTAGCCGGCGAGCAGTTCTTC
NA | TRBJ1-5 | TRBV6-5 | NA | CASSGGRNSNQPQHF | TGTGCCAGCAGTGGGGGACGGAATAGCAATCAGCCCCAGCATTTT
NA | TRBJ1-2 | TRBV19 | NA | CASSIYGGYTF | TGTGCCAGTAGTATTTATGGTGGCTACACCTTC
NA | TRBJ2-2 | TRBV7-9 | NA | CASSFALTTGELFF | TGTGCCAGCAGCTTCGCACTCACCACTGGGGAGCTGTTTTTT
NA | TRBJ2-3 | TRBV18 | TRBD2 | CASSPGLAGVGTDTQYF | TGTGCCAGCTCGCCGGGACTAGCGGGAGTGGGGACAGATACGCAGTATTTT
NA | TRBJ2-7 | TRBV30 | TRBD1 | CAWTDARGLSSYEQYF | TGTGCCTGGACGGACGCTAGGGGGCTTTCCTCCTACGAGCAGTACTTC
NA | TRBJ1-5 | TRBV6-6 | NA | CASSPREWSQPQHF | TGTGCCAGTTCCCCCAGGGAATGGAGTCAGCCCCAGCATTTT
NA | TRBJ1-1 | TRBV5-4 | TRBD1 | CASSLPQGARTEAFF | TGTGCCAGCAGCTTACCCCAGGGGGCGCGGACTGAAGCTTTCTTT
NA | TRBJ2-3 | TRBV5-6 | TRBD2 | CASSLGEGLAGEAYF | TGTGCCAGCAGCTTGGGGGAAGGACTAGCGGGAGAGGCGTATTTT
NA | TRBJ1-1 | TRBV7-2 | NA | CASSFGTRNTEAFF | TGTGCCAGCAGCTTTGGGACGAGGAACACTGAAGCTTTCTTT
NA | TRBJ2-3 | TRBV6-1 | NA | CASLQGGSTDTQYF | TGTGCCAGCCTCCAGGGAGGTAGCACAGATACGCAGTATTTT
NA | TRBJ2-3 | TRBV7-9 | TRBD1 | CASSFRQGVADTQYF | TGTGCCAGCAGCTTCCGACAGGGGGTGGCAGATACGCAGTATTTT
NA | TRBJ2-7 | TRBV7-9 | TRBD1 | CASSHQQGAYEQYF | TGTGCCAGCAGCCACCAACAGGGGGCCTACGAGCAGTACTTC
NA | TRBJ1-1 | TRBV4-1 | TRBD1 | CASSQDWRTGGGGTEAFF | TGCGCCAGCAGCCAAGATTGGAGGACAGGGGGCGGTGGCACTGAAGCTTTCTTT
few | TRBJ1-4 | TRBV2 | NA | CASRLISATNEKLFF | TGTGCCAGCAGACTGATCAGTGCAACTAATGAAAAACTGTTTTTT
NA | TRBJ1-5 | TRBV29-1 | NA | CSARRGAGQPQHF | TGCAGCGCCCGCAGGGGCGCTGGACAGCCCCAGCATTTT
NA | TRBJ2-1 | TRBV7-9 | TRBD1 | CASSSGGNEQFF | TGTGCCAGCAGCTCAGGGGGCAATGAGCAGTTCTTC
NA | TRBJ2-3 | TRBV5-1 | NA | CASSLKGGTDTQYF | TGCGCCAGCAGCTTAAAGGGAGGCACAGATACGCAGTATTTT
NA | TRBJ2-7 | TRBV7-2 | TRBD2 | CASSLEYGGGPHEQYF | TGTGCCAGCAGCTTAGAATACGGGGGGGGGCCCCACGAGCAGTACTTC
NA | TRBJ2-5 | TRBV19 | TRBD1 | CASSSRDSLQETQYF | TGTGCCAGTAGTTCCCGGGACAGTCTCCAAGAGACCCAGTACTTC
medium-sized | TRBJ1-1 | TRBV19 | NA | CAIRENTEAFF | TGTGCCATCAGAGAAAACACTGAAGCTTTCTTT
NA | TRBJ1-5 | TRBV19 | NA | CASRKVGGQGQPQHF | TGTGCCAGTAGAAAGGTCGGGGGGCAGGGGCAGCCCCAGCATTTT
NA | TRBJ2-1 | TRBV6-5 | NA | CASSVRLTDNEQFF | TGTGCCAGCAGTGTCCGGTTGACGGACAATGAGCAGTTCTTC
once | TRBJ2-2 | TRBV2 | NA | CASRVQGWNTGELFF | TGTGCCAGCAGGGTACAGGGTTGGAACACCGGGGAGCTGTTTTTT
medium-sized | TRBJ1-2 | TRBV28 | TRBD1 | CASTDRGDRVNYGYTF | TGTGCCAGCACCGACAGGGGGGACAGGGTTAACTATGGCTACACCTTC
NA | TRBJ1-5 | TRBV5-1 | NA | CASSLGLSGSNQPQHF | TGCGCCAGCAGCTTGGGGTTGTCAGGGAGCAATCAGCCCCAGCATTTT
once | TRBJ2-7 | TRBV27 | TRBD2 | CASSFSRRTSGRHSYEQYF | TGTGCCAGCAGTTTCTCCCGGCGGACTAGCGGTAGACATTCCTACGAGCAGTACTTC
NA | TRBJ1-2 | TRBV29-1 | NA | CSVEEGVGYTF | TGCAGCGTTGAAGAGGGGGTGGGCTACACCTTC
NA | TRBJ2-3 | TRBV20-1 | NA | CSAGPGLGQYF | TGCAGTGCCGGACCGGGATTAGGGCAGTATTTT
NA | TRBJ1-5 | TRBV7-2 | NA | CASSLEGHREQPQHF | TGTGCCAGCAGCTTAGAAGGACATCGGGAACAGCCCCAGCATTTT